This entry is about one T cell receptor beta chain. Its antigen is still unknown. No clone much larger than this one lies a single base away; base qualities are absent. These data are taken from a study of control samples from healthy donors and cancer patients (dated by TCRdb to the early 2020s). The library relied on the immunoSEQ multiplex PCR assay. What TCRdb holds here is the immuneACCESS table cut down to in-frame rearrangements. Part of the clones is not present; checked against another copy, under half of the missing clones reflect an unresolved V gene, and the others are unexplained. Counted in this sample were around 130,000 clones; 85% to 90% of them appeared once. Clones ranked in the top ten supply under 9% of the sample. The sample taken for sequencing was PBMCs. The source is a man in his fifties or sixties with head and neck cancer.

The sequence in DNA is TGTGCCAGCAGCTTACCTCGAGCGGGAGGAGGGACAGATACGCAGTATTTT. Translated, this gives CASSLPRAGGGTDTQYF. The sequence links TRBV7-9 to TRBJ2-3; 9 nucleotides in the junction match TRBD2. For CDR1 and CDR2, the germline V gene (reference sequence) lists SEHNR and FQNEAQ. V ends up 2 bases short and J 3 bases short, with an unmatched junction base count of 9. The CDR3 goes from the cysteine to the phenylalanine over 17 residues. Of all the DNA, just the CDR3 is kept, 51 bases in frame from base 1.